Included here is one T cell receptor beta chain sequence, with context. Its target antigen remains unknown. No base qualities exist here, and no much larger clone lies one base off it. The data belong to a study of Graves' ophthalmopathy and Graves' hyperthyroidism (dated by TCRdb to the late 2010s). Broadly, across the study: Peripheral blood was collected before any treatment was given, at the time of initial diagnosis. The study used signatures of the TCR beta repertoire to tell Graves' ophthalmopathy apart from Graves' hyperthyroidism and to predict which patients would progress to ophthalmopathy. In five or six hyperthyroidism patients, T-cell repertoires of thyroid tissue and blood were compared. A discovery set of about a hundred patients (approximately 42 ophthalmopathy, approximately 58 stable hyperthyroidism) was enrolled to explore V-J signatures distinguishing ophthalmopathy from hyperthyroidism. The approximately 90 discovery patients were randomly split 7:3 into training and test sets. For independent validation, a separate cohort was made up of 18 to 20 hyperthyroidism patients plus 17 patients who later progressed from hyperthyroidism to ophthalmopathy. In total, 135 blood samples were TCR-sequenced: approximately 40 ophthalmopathy, over 70 hyperthyroidism and about 17 hyperthyroidism-to-ophthalmopathy patients. Once sampling was done, hyperthyroidism patients were given methimazole at a starting dose of 30 mg daily, while ophthalmopathy patients were given high-dose intravenous methylprednisolone.

Patients with ophthalmopathy had moderately to severely active disease, with a Clinical Activity Score of 3 or more, a NOSPECS grade of 4 or more, and a disease duration of less than 3 months. Anyone with other autoimmune diseases, uncontrolled infections, pregnancy or lactation was excluded from the study. Clinical symptoms, serum thyroxine, TRAb, thyroid ultrasound and orbital computed tomography were used for diagnosis. Ficoll-Paque density gradient centrifugation was used to isolate PBMCs from 8 to 10 ml of fresh peripheral blood. Trizol reagent was used to extract the total RNA, and its quality was then checked on an Agilent 2100 Bioanalyzer. The V end loses 6 bases and the J end loses 5 bases, and a stretch of 10 bases separates them. Including cysteine and phenylalanine, the CDR3 has 12 amino acids. Only CDR3 DNA remains: 36 bases, in frame from the first base. CDR1 and CDR2, looked up from the germline V gene, are MNHEY and SVGEGT.

Overall study results and their limits: The 13-signature model separated ophthalmopathy from stable hyperthyroidism with over 85% sensitivity and almost 84% specificity in cross-validation, and 80%/75% in the test set. Among expanded thyroid clonotypes with frequency above 0.001, most also showed up in blood, which suggests that blood repertoires may reflect the thyroid immune response. In validation, the model predicted ophthalmopathy progression with about 71% sensitivity and approximately 75% specificity; some twelve predicted patients were CT-confirmed with GO in a median of approximately 6.5 months. No statistical method was used to predetermine the sample size, and group allocation was not hidden from the investigators.

For repertoire sequencing, the TCR beta CDR3 regions were amplified from RNA transcripts. The first round was an RT-PCR using HTBI primers with the Qiagen OneStep RT-PCR kit, and this first round was followed by a second-round multiplex PCR, then size selection and purification. Libraries were sequenced on an Illumina HiSeq2000 using paired-end 100 bp reads. As for how the authors treated the data: SOAPnuke was used to process the reads, throwing out any read that had adapters, had uncalled bases, had a mean Phred below 15, or lacked an exact constant-primer or identifier match. High-quality paired reads were merged with COPE v1.2.5. Clonotypes were defined as unique nucleotide sequences and were aligned to IMGT TRB V, D and J references using MiTCR v1.1. Only V-J combinations with frequency above 0.0001 were analysed, covering around 99% of repertoires. A TCR clonal expansion and chaos score per V-J combination was defined as the ratio of F50 clonal expansion to chaos observed in the TCRdist matrix. Welch's t-statistics and random forest were used to reduce features to over ten V-J combinations, which were fed into a naive Bayes classifier. Thyroid-blood repertoire similarity was quantified with the Morisita-Horn index. The public reads were reanalyzed by TCRdb: fastp trimming at Q25, MiXCR alignment, in-frame beta chains only. Under each unique CDR3 protein, matching rows form one entry showing the most common genes and DNA. These V and J calls are TCRdb output, not the study's own analysis. Here the sample has about 210,000 distinct CDR3 sequences; 25% to 35% occur a single time. The leading ten clones occupy approximately 8.2% of the sample.

Recombination connected TRBV6-2 or TRBV6-3 to TRBJ2-5; a weak D assignment points to TRBD1 (6 bases agree). The sample comprised peripheral blood. The sequence derives from a man aged 50 to 60 with Graves' ophthalmopathy. Donor details come from another sample of the same person, matched by shared clones. The nucleotides are TGTGCCAGCAGGGGGGCCGGGGAGACCCAGTACTTC. The encoded protein is CASRGAGETQYF.